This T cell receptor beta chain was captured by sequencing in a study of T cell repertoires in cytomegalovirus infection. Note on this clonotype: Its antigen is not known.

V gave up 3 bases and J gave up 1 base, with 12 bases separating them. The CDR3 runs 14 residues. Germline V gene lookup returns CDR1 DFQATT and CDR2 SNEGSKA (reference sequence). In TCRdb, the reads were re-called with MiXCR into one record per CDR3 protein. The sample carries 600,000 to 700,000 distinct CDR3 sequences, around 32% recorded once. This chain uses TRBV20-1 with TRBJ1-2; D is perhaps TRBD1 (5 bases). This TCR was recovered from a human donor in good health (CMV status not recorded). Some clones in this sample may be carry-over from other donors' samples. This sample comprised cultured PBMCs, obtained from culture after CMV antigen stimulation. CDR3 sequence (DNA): TGCAGTGCTAGTAACGGGGCGGATAACTATGGCTACACCTTC. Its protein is CSASNGADNYGYTF.